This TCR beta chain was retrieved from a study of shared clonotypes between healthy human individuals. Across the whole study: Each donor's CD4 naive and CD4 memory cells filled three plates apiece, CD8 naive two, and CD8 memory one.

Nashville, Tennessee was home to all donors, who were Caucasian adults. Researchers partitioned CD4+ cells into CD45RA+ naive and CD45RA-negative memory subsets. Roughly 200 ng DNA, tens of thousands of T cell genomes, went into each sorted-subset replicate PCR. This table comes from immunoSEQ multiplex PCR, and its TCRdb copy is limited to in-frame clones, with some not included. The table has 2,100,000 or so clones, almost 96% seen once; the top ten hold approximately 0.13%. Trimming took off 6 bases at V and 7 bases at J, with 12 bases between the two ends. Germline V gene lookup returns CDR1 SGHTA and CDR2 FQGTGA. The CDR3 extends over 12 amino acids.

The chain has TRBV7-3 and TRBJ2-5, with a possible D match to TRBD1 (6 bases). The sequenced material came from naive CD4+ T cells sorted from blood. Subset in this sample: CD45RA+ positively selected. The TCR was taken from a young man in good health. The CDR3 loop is CASSTLGGTQYF. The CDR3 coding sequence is TGTGCCAGCAGTACCTTAGGGGGGACCCAGTACTTC.